The 9 T cell receptor beta chains below all came from one sample that was sequenced in a study of T cell responses to AZD1222 COVID-19 vaccine. This table comes from immunoSEQ multiplex PCR, and its TCRdb copy is limited to in-frame clones, with some not included. This table holds 60,000 to 90,000 clones, around 80% found once. The sequences come from peripheral blood, collected 28 days after the second dose of the MenACWY control vaccine. All receptors derive from an adult who received the MenACWY meningococcal vaccine as a control.

The chain combines TRBV5-1 with TRBJ2-3, with unresolved D. CDR1 and CDR2 from the germline V gene are SGHRS and YFSETQ. The CDR3 is made up of 15 amino acids. Trimming removed 0 bases from V and 5 bases from J, with 13 bases in between. The CDR3 protein is CASSLGGSLVDTQYF. As DNA, the CDR3 is TGCGCCAGCAGCTTGGGGGGTTCATTGGTAGATACGCAGTATTTT. Filled out from reference TRBV5-1 and TRBJ2-3, the complete variable domain reads KAGVTQTPRYLIKTRGQQVTLSCSPISGHRSVSWYQQTPGQGLQFLFEYFSETQRNKGNFPGRFSGRQFSNSRSEMNVSTLELGDSALYLCASSLGGSLVDTQYFGPGTRLTVL.

The chain combines TRBV19 with TRBJ1-5, with unresolved D. The germline V and J ends were trimmed by 5 bases and 0 bases, with 8 bases remaining between them. CDR3 size: 14 residues. The germline gives CDR1 LNHDA, CDR2 SQIVND (reference sequence). The CDR3 bases are TGTGCCAGTAGTTTGACGGATAGCAATCAGCCCCAGCATTTT. Its protein product is CASSLTDSNQPQHF.

The table lists this clone with a few counts. The rearrangement joins TRBV14 to TRBJ2-1; 7 bases agree with TRBD1. Germline assignment: CDR1 SGHDN and CDR2 FVKESK. V shed 0 bases, J shed 7 bases, and the junction held 12 bases outside the gene matches. The CDR3 runs to 17 residues. CDR3 DNA: TGTGCCAGCAGCCAAGAAGGGGGCCCGGTCACCTTTAATGAGCAGTTCTTC. Amino acid sequence: CASSQEGGPVTFNEQFF.

The J gene is TRBJ2-5, the V gene TRBV15; TRBD2 aligns across 14 bases. This CDR3 is built from 17 residues. Germline assignment: CDR1 LNHNV and CDR2 YYDKDF (reference sequence). V lost 4 bases and J lost 0; bases outside the gene matches: 4. CDR3 sequence: CATSKGLAGDYQETQYF. In DNA form, the CDR3 reads TGTGCCACCAGCAAGGGACTAGCGGGAGACTACCAAGAGACCCAGTACTTC. The full variable domain, with the rest looked up from reference TRBV15 and TRBJ2-5, is DAMVIQNPRYQVTQFGKPVTLSCSQTLNHNVMYWYQQKSSQAPKLLFHYYDKDFNNEADTPDNFQSRRPNTSFCFLDIRSPGLGDTAMYLCATSKGLAGDYQETQYFGPGTRLLVL.

On this clone: Other nucleotide sequences in the sample specify the same CDR3. The rearrangement uses TRBV20-1 and TRBJ1-2; D not certain. Trimming took off 6 bases at V and 2 bases at J, with 7 bases between the two ends. Germline CDR1 DFQATT, CDR2 SNEGSKA (reference sequence). The CDR3 spans 11 residues. The CDR3 spells CSASPNYGYTF. The CDR3, as DNA: TGCAGTGCCAGCCCCAACTATGGCTACACCTTC.

CDR3 sequence: CASKGTSQGADTQYF. The CDR3 region has the DNA TGTGCCAGCAAAGGGACGAGCCAGGGCGCGGATACGCAGTATTTT. The chain links TRBV2 to TRBJ2-3, with D perhaps matching TRBD1 or TRBD2 (5 bases each). The CDR3 totals 15 residues. The ends were cut back, 7 bases at V and 6 bases at J, with 20 bases in the middle. CDR1 and CDR2 from the germline V gene are SNHLY and FYNNEI.

The CDR3 nucleotides read TGTGCCAGCAAATCCCTAGCTCCCACCGGGGAGCTGTTTTTT. Protein: CASKSLAPTGELFF. This sequence joins TRBV6-5 and TRBJ2-2, with TRBD2 as a possible D gene (5 bases). This CDR3 comprises 14 residues. Trimming shortened V by 7 bases and J by 4 bases, and 13 bases separated the two germline ends. CDR1 and CDR2 (germline): MNHEY, SVGAGI.

This sequence joins TRBV28 and TRBJ1-6; D unresolved. There are 13 residues in the CDR3. V was trimmed by 4 bases and J by 9 bases, leaving 10 bases between them. CDR1 and CDR2 (germline): MDHEN, SYDVKM. CDR3 nucleotide sequence: TGTGCCAGCAGTTCCACCTTGGGTTCACCCCTCCACTTT. This codes for CASSSTLGSPLHF.

The rearrangement uses TRBV7-6 and TRBJ2-7; D perhaps matches TRBD1 (5 bases). The V gene's germline CDR1 is SGHVS and CDR2 FNYEAQ. This CDR3 region has 12 residues. V lost 6 bases and J lost 5, with 11 bases in between. CDR3 loop: CASSTQGNEQYF. The CDR3 coding sequence is TGTGCCAGCAGTACCCAGGGAAACGAGCAGTACTTC.